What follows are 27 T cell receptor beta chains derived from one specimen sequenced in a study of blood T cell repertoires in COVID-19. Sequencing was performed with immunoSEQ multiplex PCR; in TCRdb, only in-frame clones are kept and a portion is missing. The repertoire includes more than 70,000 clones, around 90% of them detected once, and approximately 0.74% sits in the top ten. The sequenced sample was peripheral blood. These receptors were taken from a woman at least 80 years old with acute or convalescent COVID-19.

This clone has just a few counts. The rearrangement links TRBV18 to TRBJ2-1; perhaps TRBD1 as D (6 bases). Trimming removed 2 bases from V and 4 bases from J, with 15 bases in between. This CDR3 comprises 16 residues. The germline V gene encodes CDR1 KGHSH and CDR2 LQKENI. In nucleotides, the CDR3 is TGTGCCAGCTCACCAGTGGGGGCGGTAAGGTACAATGAGCAGTTCTTC. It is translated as CASSPVGAVRYNEQFF.

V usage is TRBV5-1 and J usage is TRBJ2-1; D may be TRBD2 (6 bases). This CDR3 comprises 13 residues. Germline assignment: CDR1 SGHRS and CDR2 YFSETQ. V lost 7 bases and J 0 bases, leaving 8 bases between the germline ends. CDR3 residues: CASSEGSYNEQFF. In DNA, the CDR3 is TGCGCCAGCTCGGAGGGCTCCTACAATGAGCAGTTCTTC.

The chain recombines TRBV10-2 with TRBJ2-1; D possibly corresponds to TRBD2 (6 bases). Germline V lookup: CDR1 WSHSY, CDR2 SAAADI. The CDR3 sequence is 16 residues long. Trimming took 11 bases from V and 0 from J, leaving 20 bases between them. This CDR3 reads CAGAPSSASSYNEQFF. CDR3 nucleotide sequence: TGCGCCGGAGCTCCCTCTAGCGCCAGCTCCTACAATGAGCAGTTCTTC.

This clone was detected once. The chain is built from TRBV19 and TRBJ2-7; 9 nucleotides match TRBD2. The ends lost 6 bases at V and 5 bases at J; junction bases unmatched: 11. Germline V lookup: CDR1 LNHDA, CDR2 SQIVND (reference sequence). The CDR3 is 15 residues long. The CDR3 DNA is TGTGCCAGTAGGACATCCACAGCGGGAGGAAACGAGCAGTACTTC. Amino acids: CASRTSTAGGNEQYF.

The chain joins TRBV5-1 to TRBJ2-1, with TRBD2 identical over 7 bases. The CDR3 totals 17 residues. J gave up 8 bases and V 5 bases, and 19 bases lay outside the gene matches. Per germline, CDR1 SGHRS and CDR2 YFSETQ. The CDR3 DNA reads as TGCGCCAGCAGTTCCGAGTTGGGAGGCGGGAGTCTCTATGAGCAGTTCTTC. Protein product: CASSSELGGGSLYEQFF.

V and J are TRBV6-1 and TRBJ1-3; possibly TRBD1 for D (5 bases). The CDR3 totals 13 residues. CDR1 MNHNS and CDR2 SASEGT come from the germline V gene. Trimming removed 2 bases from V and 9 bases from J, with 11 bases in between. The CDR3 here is CASSEQGLSTIYF. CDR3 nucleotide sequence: TGTGCCAGCAGTGAACAGGGACTTAGCACCATATATTTT.

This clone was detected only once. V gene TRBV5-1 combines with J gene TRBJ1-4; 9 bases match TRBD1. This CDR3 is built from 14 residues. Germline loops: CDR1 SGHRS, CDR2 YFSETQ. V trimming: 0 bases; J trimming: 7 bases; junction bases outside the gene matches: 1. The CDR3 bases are TGCGCCAGCAGCTTGGGGGGACAGGGTGAAAAACTGTTTTTT. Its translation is CASSLGGQGEKLFF.

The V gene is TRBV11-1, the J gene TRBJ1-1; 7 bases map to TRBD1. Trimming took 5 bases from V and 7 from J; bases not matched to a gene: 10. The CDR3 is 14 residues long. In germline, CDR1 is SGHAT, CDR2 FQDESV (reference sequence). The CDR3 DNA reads TGTGCCAGCAGCCGGGACAGCAAAACCGGTGAAGCTTTCTTT. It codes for CASSRDSKTGEAFF.

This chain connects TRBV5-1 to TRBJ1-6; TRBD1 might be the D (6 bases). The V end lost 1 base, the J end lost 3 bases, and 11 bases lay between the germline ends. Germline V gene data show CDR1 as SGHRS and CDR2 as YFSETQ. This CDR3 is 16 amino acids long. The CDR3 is CASSLMTDSYNSPLHF. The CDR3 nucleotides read TGCGCCAGCAGCTTGATGACGGACAGCTATAATTCACCCCTCCACTTT.

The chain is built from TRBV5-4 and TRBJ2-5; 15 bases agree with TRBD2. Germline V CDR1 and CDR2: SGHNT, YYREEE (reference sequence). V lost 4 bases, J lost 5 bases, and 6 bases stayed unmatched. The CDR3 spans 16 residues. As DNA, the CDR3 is TGTGCCAGCAGCAAGGGACTAGCGGGAGGTGGGGAGACCCAGTACTTC. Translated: CASSKGLAGGGETQYF.

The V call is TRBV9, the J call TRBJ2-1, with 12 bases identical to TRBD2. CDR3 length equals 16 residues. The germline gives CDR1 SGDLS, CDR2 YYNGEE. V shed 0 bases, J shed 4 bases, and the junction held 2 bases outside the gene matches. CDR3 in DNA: TGTGCCAGCAGCGTAGCTAGCGGGAGGGAGTACAATGAGCAGTTCTTC. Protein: CASSVASGREYNEQFF.

The CDR3 here is CASSLGTSKGTDTQYF. The CDR3 nucleotides read TGCGCCAGCAGCTTGGGGACATCTAAAGGCACAGATACGCAGTATTTT. The chain uses TRBV5-1 and TRBJ2-3; D is possibly TRBD1 (5 bases). Trimming cost V 0 bases and J 1 base, with 12 bases left between them. Germline CDR1 is SGHRS and CDR2 is YFSETQ. The length of the CDR3 is 16 residues.

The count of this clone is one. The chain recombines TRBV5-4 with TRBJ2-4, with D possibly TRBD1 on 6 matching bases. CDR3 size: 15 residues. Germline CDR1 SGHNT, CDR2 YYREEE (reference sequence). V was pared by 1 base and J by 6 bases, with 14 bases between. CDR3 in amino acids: CASSLPGVSGNIQYF. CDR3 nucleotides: TGTGCCAGCAGCTTGCCAGGGGTGAGCGGAAACATTCAGTACTTC.

CDR3: CASSRGRGLETQYF. For the CDR3, the DNA is TGTGCCAGCTCCAGGGGGCGGGGTTTGGAGACCCAGTACTTC. V and J are TRBV7-8 and TRBJ2-5, with 8 bases lining up with TRBD1. Trimming removed 8 bases from V and 5 bases from J; junction bases left unmatched: 10. The CDR3 length is 14 residues. Germline V gene lookup returns CDR1 SGHVS and CDR2 FQNEAQ. Together with reference TRBV7-8 and TRBJ2-5, the CDR3 gives the full variable domain: GAGVSQSPRYKVAKRGQDVALRCDPISGHVSLFWYQQALGQGPEFLTYFQNEAQLDKSGLPSDRFFAERPEGSVSTLKIQRTQQEDSAVYLCASSRGRGLETQYFGPGTRLLVL.

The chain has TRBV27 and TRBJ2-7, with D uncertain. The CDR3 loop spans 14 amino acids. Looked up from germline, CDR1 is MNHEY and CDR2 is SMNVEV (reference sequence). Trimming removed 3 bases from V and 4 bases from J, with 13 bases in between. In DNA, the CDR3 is TGTGCCAGCAGTTTTAATGGCAGAAAGTACGAGCAGTACTTC. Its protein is CASSFNGRKYEQYF.

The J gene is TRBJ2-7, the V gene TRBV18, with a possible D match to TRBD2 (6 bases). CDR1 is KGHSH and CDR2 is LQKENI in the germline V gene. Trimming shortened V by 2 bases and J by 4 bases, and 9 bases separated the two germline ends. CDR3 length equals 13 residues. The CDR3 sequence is CASSPSGLYEQYF. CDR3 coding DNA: TGTGCCAGCTCACCAAGCGGGCTTTACGAGCAGTACTTC.

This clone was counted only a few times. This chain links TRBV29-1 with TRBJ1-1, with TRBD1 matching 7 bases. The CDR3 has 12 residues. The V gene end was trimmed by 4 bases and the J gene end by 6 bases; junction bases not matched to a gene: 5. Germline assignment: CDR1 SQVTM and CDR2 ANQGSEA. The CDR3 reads CSVVGGEPEAFF. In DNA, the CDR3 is TGCAGCGTTGTAGGGGGCGAGCCTGAAGCTTTCTTT.

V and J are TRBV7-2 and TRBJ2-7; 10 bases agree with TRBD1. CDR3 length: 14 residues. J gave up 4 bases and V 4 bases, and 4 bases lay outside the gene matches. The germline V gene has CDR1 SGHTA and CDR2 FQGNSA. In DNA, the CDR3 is TGTGCCAGCAGCTCCCGGACAGGGGGTTACGAGCAGTACTTC. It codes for CASSSRTGGYEQYF.

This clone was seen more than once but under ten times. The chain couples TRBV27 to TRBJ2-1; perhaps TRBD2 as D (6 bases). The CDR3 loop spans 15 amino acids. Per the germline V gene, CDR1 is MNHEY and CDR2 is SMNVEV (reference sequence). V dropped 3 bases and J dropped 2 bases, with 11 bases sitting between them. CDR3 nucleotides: TGTGCCAGCAGTTTCTGGGCGGGACCCTACAATGAGCAGTTCTTC. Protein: CASSFWAGPYNEQFF.

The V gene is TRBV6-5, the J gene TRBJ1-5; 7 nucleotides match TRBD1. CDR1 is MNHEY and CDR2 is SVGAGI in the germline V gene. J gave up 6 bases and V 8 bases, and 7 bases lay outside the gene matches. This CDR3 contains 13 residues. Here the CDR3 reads CASHRQGGQPQHF. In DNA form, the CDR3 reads TGTGCCAGCCACCGACAGGGTGGTCAGCCCCAGCATTTT.

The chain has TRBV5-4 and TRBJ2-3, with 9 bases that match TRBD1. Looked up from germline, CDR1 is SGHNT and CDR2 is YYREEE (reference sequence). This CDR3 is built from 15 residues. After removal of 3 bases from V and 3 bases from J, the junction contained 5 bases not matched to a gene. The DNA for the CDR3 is TGTGCCAGCAGCTCCACGGGACAGGGAACAGATACGCAGTATTTT. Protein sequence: CASSSTGQGTDTQYF.

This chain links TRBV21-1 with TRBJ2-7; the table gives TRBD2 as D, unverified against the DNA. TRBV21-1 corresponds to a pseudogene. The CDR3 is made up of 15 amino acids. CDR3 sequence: CASSKGRGNSYEQYF. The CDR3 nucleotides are TGTGCCAGCAGCAAAGGACGCGGCAACTCCTACGAGCAGTACTTC.

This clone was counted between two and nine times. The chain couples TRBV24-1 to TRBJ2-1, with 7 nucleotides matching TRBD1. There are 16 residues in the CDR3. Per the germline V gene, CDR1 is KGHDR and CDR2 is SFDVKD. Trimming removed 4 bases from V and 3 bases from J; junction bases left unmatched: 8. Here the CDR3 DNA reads TGTGCCACCAGTGACTCAACAGGGGTTAACTACAATGAGCAGTTCTTC. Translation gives CATSDSTGVNYNEQFF.

The DNA of the CDR3 is TGTGCCAGCAGCCAAGACGCCGGGGGAGGGGGTTACAACACCATATATTTT. It is translated as CASSQDAGGGGYNTIYF. The chain combines TRBV4-2 with TRBJ1-3; a possible D gene is TRBD1 (6 bases). Trimming shortened V by 0 bases and J by 7 bases, and 19 bases separated the two germline ends. Germline CDR1 is LGHNA and CDR2 is YNFKEQ. The CDR3 runs to 17 residues.

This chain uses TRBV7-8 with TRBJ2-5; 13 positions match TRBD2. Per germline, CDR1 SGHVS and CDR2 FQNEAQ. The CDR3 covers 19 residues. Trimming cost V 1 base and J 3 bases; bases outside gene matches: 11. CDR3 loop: CASSLGLRLAGGTKETQYF. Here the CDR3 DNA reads TGTGCCAGCAGCTTAGGGCTTCGACTAGCGGGAGGAACAAAAGAGACCCAGTACTTC.

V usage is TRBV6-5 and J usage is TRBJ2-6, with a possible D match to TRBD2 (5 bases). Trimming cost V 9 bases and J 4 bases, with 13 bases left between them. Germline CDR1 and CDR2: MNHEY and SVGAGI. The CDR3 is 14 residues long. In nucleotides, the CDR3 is TGTGCCAGTAGACGGGGTTCGGGGGCCAACGTCCTGACTTTC. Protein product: CASRRGSGANVLTF.

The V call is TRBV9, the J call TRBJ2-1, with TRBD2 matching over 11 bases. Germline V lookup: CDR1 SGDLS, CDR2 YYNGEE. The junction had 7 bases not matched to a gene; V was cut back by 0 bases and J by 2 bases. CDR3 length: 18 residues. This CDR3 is CASSVGGLAGGTYNEQFF. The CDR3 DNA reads TGTGCCAGCAGCGTAGGTGGCCTAGCGGGGGGAACCTACAATGAGCAGTTCTTC.